The 20 T cell receptor beta chains below were found in one sample sequenced in a study of cytomegalovirus exposure and HLA in healthy donors (dated by TCRdb to 2017 to 2019). Receptor libraries were prepared by the immunoSEQ multiplex PCR assay. For the multiplex PCR, a mixture combining 60 forward primers for TCR Vbeta segments and 13 reverse primers for TCR Jbeta segments was used. TCRdb's version of the immuneACCESS table is confined to in-frame rearrangements and falls short of the full clone set. An unresolved V gene accounts for under half of the shortfall where checked; the remainder is of unknown origin. The sample profile shows under 200,000 clones; around two thirds of them were found once. The top ten clones comprise approximately 1.5% of the sample. The sample comprised PBMCs. The receptors derive from a man aged 45-65 years in good health and CMV-seronegative.

J is TRBJ2-2 and V is TRBV19; the match to TRBD1 covers 9 bases. Germline V gene lookup returns CDR1 LNHDA and CDR2 SQIVND (reference sequence). CDR3 length: 13 residues. Germline trimming cut 10 bases from V and 4 bases from J; bases unmatched to any gene: 4. The CDR3 spells CANPTGGTGELFF. CDR3 coding DNA: TGTGCCAATCCGACAGGGGGCACCGGGGAGCTGTTTTTT. The full variable domain, in which reference TRBV19 and TRBJ2-2 provide the parts outside the CDR3, is DGGITQSPKYLFRKEGQNVTLSCEQNLNHDAMYWYRQDPGQGLRLIYYSQIVNDFQKGDIAEGYSVSREKKESFPLTVTSAQKNPTAFYLCANPTGGTGELFFGEGSRLTVL.

The chain joins TRBV5-1 to TRBJ2-3; 9 bases fit TRBD2. V lost 6 bases to trimming and J lost 2 bases; unmatched junction nucleotides: 4. The CDR3 contains 14 residues. The germline V gene has CDR1 SGHRS and CDR2 YFSETQ. The CDR3 bases are TGCGCCAGCACCGCGGGGGGGGTCACAGATACGCAGTATTTT. This sequence encodes CASTAGGVTDTQYF.

The chain carries TRBV27 and TRBJ2-3; D is ambiguous. V was pared by 5 bases and J by 2 bases, with 5 bases between. This CDR3 has 12 amino acids. Germline V gene data show CDR1 as MNHEY and CDR2 as SMNVEV (reference sequence). The CDR3 loop reads CASSPTTDTQYF. CDR3 DNA: TGTGCCAGCAGTCCTACCACAGATACGCAGTATTTT.

This chain joins TRBV15 and TRBJ1-5, with no clear D. V was clipped by 4 bases and J by 1 base, with 20 bases between them. Germline V gene sequence: CDR1 LNHNV, CDR2 YYDKDF (reference sequence). This CDR3 contains 18 residues. The CDR3 protein is CATSINNRGKVSNQPQHF. The DNA for the CDR3 is TGTGCCACCAGCATAAATAATAGAGGCAAAGTGAGCAATCAGCCCCAGCATTTT.

This clone is a singleton in its sample. For the CDR3, the DNA is TGCGCCAGCAGTGAGTTTGCGGGTTCCGCGTACGAGCAGTACTTC. Residues: CASSEFAGSAYEQYF. V gene TRBV10-2 combines with J gene TRBJ2-7; D may be TRBD2 (5 bases). This CDR3 has 15 amino acids. V lost 1 base and J 4 bases, leaving 14 bases between the germline ends. CDR1 is WSHSY, CDR2 SAAADI, per germline.

The V and J genes are TRBV28 and TRBJ1-2, with D possibly matching TRBD1 (6 bases). This CDR3 has 15 residues. CDR1 and CDR2 (germline): MDHEN, SYDVKM. Trimming left V 2 bases short and J 6 bases short, with 16 bases between. CDR3 residues: CASSLLPPGGHGYTF. CDR3 DNA: TGTGCCAGCAGTTTACTCCCACCTGGGGGCCATGGCTACACCTTC.

J is TRBJ2-7 and V is TRBV19; D possibly corresponds to TRBD1 (6 bases). This CDR3 is built from 13 residues. From germline, CDR1 is LNHDA and CDR2 SQIVND (reference sequence). V was cut by 3 bases and J by 4 bases, with 10 bases left in between. CDR3 sequence: CASSITGNYEQYF. CDR3 sequence (DNA): TGTGCCAGTAGTATTACAGGGAATTACGAGCAGTACTTC.

This chain connects TRBV5-1 to TRBJ2-7; TRBD2 agrees at 14 bases. Looked up from germline, CDR1 is SGHRS and CDR2 is YFSETQ. Unmatched junction bases numbered 6, after V lost 4 bases and J lost 3 bases. This CDR3 is built from 16 residues. CDR3 DNA sequence: TGCGCCAGCAGCCCGGGACTAGCGGGGGAGTACTACGAGCAGTACTTC. Encoded protein: CASSPGLAGEYYEQYF.

The chain joins TRBV7-2 to TRBJ2-4; 7 bases match TRBD1. The CDR3 sequence is 19 residues long. CDR1 is SGHTA, CDR2 FQGNSA, per germline. Trimming removed 5 bases from V and 3 bases from J; junction bases left unmatched: 19. CDR3 sequence (DNA): TGTGCCAGCAGCCGCTGGACAGGAATGCAGAGAGCCGACAAAAACATTCAGTACTTC. The encoded protein is CASSRWTGMQRADKNIQYF.

The CDR3 loop reads CASSSSRQRGGQETQYF. CDR3 nucleotides: TGTGCCAGCAGCTCGAGTCGCCAGCGGGGGGGCCAGGAGACCCAGTACTTC. J is TRBJ2-5 and V is TRBV13; 10 bases are a match to TRBD2. Germline assignment: CDR1 PRHDT and CDR2 FYEKMQ (reference sequence). After removal of 4 bases from V and 5 bases from J, the junction contained 13 bases not matched to a gene. This CDR3 comprises 17 residues.

This clone appeared once. The chain is built from TRBV18 and TRBJ2-1, with D hard to call. Germline V lookup: CDR1 KGHSH, CDR2 LQKENI. Trimming shortened V by 0 bases and J by 6 bases, and 6 bases separated the two germline ends. The CDR3 spans 13 residues. CDR3 DNA: TGTGCCAGCTCACCACCTCGTGTCAATGAGCAGTTCTTC. Its translation is CASSPPRVNEQFF.

The CDR3 spells CASSQDLGLAGRNEQFF. The CDR3 DNA is TGCGCCAGCAGCCAAGATTTGGGGCTAGCGGGGAGAAATGAGCAGTTCTTC. V and J are TRBV4-1 and TRBJ2-1; TRBD2 matches at 9 bases. The CDR3 loop spans 17 amino acids. Germline V gene sequence: CDR1 MGHRA, CDR2 YSYEKL. Trimming took 0 bases from V and 7 from J; bases not matched to a gene: 10.

CDR3 loop: CASSSFTGNHGYTF. The CDR3, as DNA: TGTGCCAGCAGTTCATTTACAGGGAATCATGGCTACACCTTC. The chain links TRBV27 to TRBJ1-2, with TRBD1 as a possible D gene (6 bases). V shed 4 bases and J shed 6 bases, with 15 bases lying between them. There are 14 residues in the CDR3. The germline V gene encodes CDR1 MNHEY and CDR2 SMNVEV (reference sequence).

This clone was seen just once. This sequence joins TRBV15 and TRBJ2-2; 8 bases match TRBD2. J gave up 6 bases and V 0 bases, and 6 bases lay outside the gene matches. CDR1 and CDR2 from the germline V gene are LNHNV and YYDKDF (reference sequence). The CDR3 runs 16 residues. CDR3: CATSRERGGYPGELFF. The CDR3 DNA is TGTGCCACCAGCAGAGAACGGGGGGGCTATCCCGGGGAGCTGTTTTTT.

This clone has a handful of counts. In DNA, the CDR3 is TGTGCCAGCAGTGCAACAGGGAAGCAGTTCTTC. This sequence encodes CASSATGKQFF. This chain uses TRBV6-5 with TRBJ2-1, with a tentative D call TRBD1 (6 bases). Trimming removed 5 bases at V and 11 bases at J, with 10 bases between. CDR3 length: 11 amino acids. Germline loops: CDR1 MNHEY, CDR2 SVGAGI.

The chain uses TRBV6-6 and TRBJ2-7; 11 nucleotides match TRBD1. The CDR3 has 14 residues. Germline CDR1 and CDR2: MNHNY and SVGAGI (reference sequence). V lost 4 bases to trimming and J lost 5 bases; unmatched junction nucleotides: 4. The DNA for the CDR3 is TGTGCCAGCAGTTCGTGGACAGGGGGCGACGAGCAGTACTTC. Encoded protein: CASSSWTGGDEQYF.

This chain connects TRBV9 to TRBJ2-7, with 8 bases that match TRBD1. Germline V lookup: CDR1 SGDLS, CDR2 YYNGEE. This CDR3 is built from 13 residues. Trimming cost V 5 bases and J 5 bases; bases outside gene matches: 6. Written as DNA, the CDR3 is TGTGCCAGCAGGTTTCTCAGGGGGCACGAGCAGTACTTC. It codes for CASRFLRGHEQYF.

In DNA, the CDR3 is TGTGCCAGCAGTCCCCCCCGCGGGGGCTACAATGAGCAGTTCTTC. Its translation: CASSPPRGGYNEQFF. The genes are TRBV28 and TRBJ2-1; 7 nucleotides align to TRBD2. Per germline, CDR1 MDHEN and CDR2 SYDVKM. The V gene end was trimmed by 5 bases and the J gene end by 3 bases; junction bases not matched to a gene: 7. This CDR3 comprises 15 residues.

This chain uses TRBV9 with TRBJ2-5, with 9 bases fitting TRBD2. Germline CDR1 is SGDLS and CDR2 is YYNGEE. This CDR3 has 15 residues. With V trimmed by 0 bases and J by 5 bases, 5 bases remained unmatched. CDR3 residues: CASSVGLAGRETQYF. DNA for the CDR3: TGTGCCAGCAGCGTAGGCCTAGCGGGGAGGGAGACCCAGTACTTC. Looking up the rest from reference TRBV9 and TRBJ2-5 gives the full variable domain: DSGVTQTPKHLITATGQRVTLRCSPRSGDLSVYWYQQSLDQGLQFLIQYYNGEERAKGNILERFSAQQFPDLHSELNLSSLELGDSALYFCASSVGLAGRETQYFGPGTRLLVL.

The genes are TRBV29-1 and TRBJ2-3, with D unresolved. Germline loops: CDR1 SQVTM, CDR2 ANQGSEA. Trimming pared 3 bases from V and 4 bases from J, leaving 11 bases between. The CDR3 loop spans 13 amino acids. In DNA, the CDR3 is TGCAGCGTTGACCGAGCGACGGCAGATACGCAGTATTTT. Amino acids: CSVDRATADTQYF.